The 21 T cell receptor beta chains given below trace back to one sample, sequenced in a study of human T cells and chemical hapten exposure. TCRdb re-analysed the RACE reads in MiXCR, keeping a single row per CDR3 protein. The sample comprises about 270,000 distinct CDR3 sequences, roughly 7.7% of which are singletons, and 0.9% to 1.5% rests with the top ten. Documented time point: pre-sensitization, week 0. Treatment in this sample: therapeutic diphenylcyclopropenone sensitization with weekly scalp DPC. The material was whole blood, obtained in connection with sensitization to the hapten diphenylcyclopropenone (DPC). These receptors were obtained from a man aged 18-30 years with alopecia areata. Some clones in this sample may be carry-over from other donors' samples.

In its sample, this clonotype was seen many times. The V call is TRBV29-1, the J call TRBJ1-5, with a tentative D call TRBD1 (6 bases). In germline, CDR1 is SQVTM, CDR2 ANQGSEA. The CDR3 length is 13 residues. V was trimmed by 4 bases and J by 7 bases, leaving 14 bases between them. DNA for the CDR3: TGCAGCGTTGGGCCCACGACAGGACAGCCCCAGCATTTT. Residues: CSVGPTTGQPQHF. The variable domain in full, completed from reference TRBV29-1 and TRBJ1-5, reads SAVISQKPSRDICQRGTSLTIQCQVDSQVTMMFWYRQQPGQSLTLIATANQGSEATYESGFVIDKFPISRPNLTFSTLTVSNMSPEDSSIYLCSVGPTTGQPQHFGDGTRLSIL.

The chain carries TRBV6-5 and TRBJ2-2; D is possibly TRBD2 (6 bases). This CDR3 spans 16 amino acids. Germline V gene data show CDR1 as MNHEY and CDR2 as SVGAGI. The V and J ends lost 6 bases and 6 bases respectively, with 20 bases between them. CDR3 sequence: CASSYIAGWRAGELFF. CDR3 nucleotides: TGTGCCAGCAGCTACATCGCAGGGTGGAGGGCCGGGGAGCTGTTTTTT.

A few counts support this clonotype. The chain joins TRBV3-1 to TRBJ2-3, with 8 bases matching TRBD2. Trimming at V came to 6 bases and at J to 1 base, leaving 3 bases not matched to a gene. CDR3 length: 14 residues. Germline V CDR1 and CDR2: LGHDT, YNNKEL (reference sequence). The CDR3: CASRNSGGTDTQYF. The DNA of the CDR3 is TGTGCCAGCAGAAATAGCGGGGGCACAGATACGCAGTATTTT.

The chain employs TRBV10-3 and TRBJ2-4; tentative D call: TRBD2 (6 bases). Trimming took 3 bases from V and 0 from J, leaving 15 bases between them. This CDR3 is 17 amino acids long. In germline, CDR1 is ENHRY, CDR2 SYGVKD. CDR3 in amino acids: CAISDGGRQLAKNIQYF. The CDR3 DNA follows: TGTGCCATCAGTGATGGGGGGAGACAGCTAGCCAAAAACATTCAGTACTTC.

The chain is built from TRBV5-6 and TRBJ2-2, with TRBD2 matching over 7 bases. Germline V lookup: CDR1 SGHDT, CDR2 YYEEEE. The V and J ends lost 4 bases and 3 bases, in that order; junction bases with no gene match: 0. The CDR3 is made up of 13 amino acids. This CDR3 reads CASSAGDTGELFF. CDR3 in DNA: TGTGCCAGCAGCGCGGGGGACACCGGGGAGCTGTTTTTT.

This clonotype was seen only a few times. The chain links TRBV4-2 to TRBJ2-1, with TRBD2 matching 11 bases. This CDR3 has 17 amino acids. The V gene's germline CDR1 is LGHNA and CDR2 YNFKEQ. V gave up 2 bases and J gave up 2 bases; unmatched junction bases: 5. Written as DNA, the CDR3 is TGTGCCAGCAGCCAACCAACTAGCGGGGGAACCTACAATGAGCAGTTCTTC. Protein product: CASSQPTSGGTYNEQFF.

This chain links TRBV20-1 with TRBJ1-1; D remains unclear. V was cut by 1 base and J by 3 bases, with 15 bases left in between. Germline V gene sequence: CDR1 DFQATT, CDR2 SNEGSKA (reference sequence). The CDR3 is made up of 15 amino acids. DNA for the CDR3: TGCAGTGCTAGAGGAGAGAACAGCCGCGACACTGAAGCTTTCTTT. Protein product: CSARGENSRDTEAFF.

Turning to this clonotype: The junction does not match germline at one end; this may be a read error. This chain uses TRBV20-1 with TRBJ1-4; 11 bases fit TRBD1. The CDR3 is 15 residues long. Germline V gene lookup returns CDR1 DFQATT and CDR2 SNEGSKA (reference sequence). CDR3: CSAGTGGVTNKKLFF. CDR3 DNA: TGCAGTGCTGGGACAGGGGGAGTCACTAATAAAAAACTGTTTTTT.

J is TRBJ1-2 and V is TRBV4-1, with D uncertain. This CDR3 region has 13 residues. Trimming stripped 1 base from V and 4 bases from J, with 7 bases between. Germline assignment: CDR1 MGHRA and CDR2 YSYEKL. Here the CDR3 DNA reads TGCGCCAGCAGCCAAGGTGCCACCTATGGCTACACCTTC. Translating it yields CASSQGATYGYTF.

This clonotype has a count of ten or more. The J gene is TRBJ1-1, the V gene TRBV6-4; no firm D call. The CDR3 runs 14 residues. CDR1 MRHNA and CDR2 SNTAGT come from the germline V gene. Trimming took 2 bases from V and 1 from J, leaving 8 bases between them. The CDR3 DNA reads as TGTGCCAGCAGTGACCGACACCGGAACACTGAAGCTTTCTTT. Its protein product is CASSDRHRNTEAFF.

This clonotype was counted many times. The V and J genes are TRBV6-2 or TRBV6-3 and TRBJ2-7; 7 bases fit TRBD1. This CDR3 region has 13 residues. In germline, CDR1 is MNHEY, CDR2 SVGEGT. V gave up 3 bases and J gave up 3 bases; unmatched junction bases: 2. CDR3 loop: CASSYRDSYEQYF. CDR3 coding DNA: TGTGCCAGCAGTTATCGGGACAGCTACGAGCAGTACTTC.

This clonotype has a handful of counts. This chain links TRBV5-1 with TRBJ2-3; D is ambiguous. Germline V CDR1 and CDR2: SGHRS, YFSETQ. V lost 2 bases to trimming and J lost 3 bases, with 7 bases between them. The CDR3 consists of 13 residues. CDR3 DNA sequence: TGCGCCAGCAGCTTCAAACCTACAGATACGCAGTATTTT. It codes for CASSFKPTDTQYF.

This clonotype was seen a handful of times. This rearrangement joins TRBV5-1 to TRBJ2-3; the D gene is possibly TRBD1 (8 bases). This CDR3 is 17 amino acids long. Per the germline V gene, CDR1 is SGHRS and CDR2 is YFSETQ. V gave up 4 bases and J gave up 0 bases, with 18 bases separating them. The CDR3 protein is CASSIRTGGGSTDTQYF. The CDR3 DNA follows: TGCGCCAGCAGCATTCGTACAGGGGGAGGGAGCACAGATACGCAGTATTTT.

There are a few counts of this clonotype. V and J are TRBV5-1 and TRBJ1-1, with D unresolved. This CDR3 region has 15 residues. Germline lookup yields CDR1 SGHRS and CDR2 YFSETQ. Trimming shortened V by 2 bases and J by 1 base, and 12 bases separated the two germline ends. The CDR3 DNA reads TGCGCCAGCAGCTTTCGGGATCCCGCGAACACTGAAGCTTTCTTT. It specifies CASSFRDPANTEAFF.

V and J are TRBV29-1 and TRBJ2-7; the D gene could be TRBD1 or TRBD2 (5 bases each). The CDR3 contains 14 residues. Germline V lookup: CDR1 SQVTM, CDR2 ANQGSEA. V was cut by 5 bases and J by 3 bases, with 17 bases left in between. DNA of the CDR3: TGCAGCGTTTGGTGGCAGGGAGAATACTACGAGCAGTACTTC. Amino acids: CSVWWQGEYYEQYF.

The chain uses TRBV10-3 and TRBJ1-2; D is undetermined. V lost 2 bases to trimming and J lost 4 bases, with 5 bases between them. Germline loops: CDR1 ENHRY, CDR2 SYGVKD. CDR3 length equals 12 residues. CDR3 DNA: TGTGCCATCAGTGAGACAAGCTATGGCTACACCTTC. Residues: CAISETSYGYTF.

The genes are TRBV12-3 or TRBV12-4 and TRBJ1-3; D is unclear. Trimming shortened V by 3 bases and J by 2 bases, and 5 bases separated the two germline ends. The CDR3 spans 13 residues. CDR3: CASSFRAGNTIYF. CDR3 bases: TGTGCCAGCAGTTTTCGGGCTGGAAACACCATATATTTT.

This clonotype was seen ten or more times. The chain recombines TRBV6-2 or TRBV6-3 with TRBJ1-5, with D tentatively TRBD1 (5 bases). Germline lookup yields CDR1 MNHEY and CDR2 SVGEGT. The CDR3 covers 16 residues. V lost 0 bases and J 6 bases, leaving 15 bases between the germline ends. The CDR3 is CASSYSGQGRRQPQHF. CDR3 bases: TGTGCCAGCAGTTACTCGGGGCAGGGAAGGCGTCAGCCCCAGCATTTT.

This clonotype has ten or more counts. The chain uses TRBV28 and TRBJ1-4, with TRBD1 as a possible D gene (5 bases). The CDR3 is made up of 15 amino acids. The V end was cut by 2 bases, the J end by 8 bases, with 15 bases between. Germline lookup yields CDR1 MDHEN and CDR2 SYDVKM. CDR3 residues: CASSLRAEGNEKLFF. The CDR3 bases are TGTGCCAGCAGTTTACGGGCCGAGGGGAACGAAAAACTGTTTTTT. Filled out from reference TRBV28 and TRBJ1-4, the complete variable domain reads DVKVTQSSRYLVKRTGEKVFLECVQDMDHENMFWYRQDPGLGLRLIYFSYDVKMKEKGDIPEGYSVSREKKERFSLILESASTNQTSMYLCASSLRAEGNEKLFFGSGTQLSVL.

This clonotype was observed a handful of times. This chain joins TRBV6-5 and TRBJ1-3; D unresolved. Deletions cut 0 bases from V and 2 bases from J, with 5 bases between. The CDR3 is 14 amino acids. The germline gives CDR1 MNHEY, CDR2 SVGAGI. This CDR3 reads CASSYSIAGNTIYF. The CDR3 DNA reads as TGTGCCAGCAGTTACTCCATAGCTGGAAACACCATATATTTT.

This clonotype came up many times. The J gene is TRBJ2-1, the V gene TRBV24-1; TRBD2 matches at 10 bases. Germline CDR1 and CDR2: KGHDR and SFDVKD. The CDR3 runs 15 residues. Losses at the gene ends were 4 bases for V and 2 bases for J; bases not matched to a gene: 1. The CDR3 bases are TGTGCCACCAGTGAGAGCGGGGGGGCCTACAATGAGCAGTTCTTC. Residues: CATSESGGAYNEQFF.